This T cell receptor beta chain was recorded in a study of glioma-infiltrating T cells after dendritic cell vaccination. Germline V gene sequence: CDR1 LNHNV, CDR2 YYDKDF (reference sequence). CDR3 length equals 14 residues. V lost 0 bases and J lost 8; bases outside the gene matches: 4. TCRB CDR3 was amplified from 2 ug genomic DNA or less. The repertoire was sequenced with immunoSEQ multiplex PCR; TCRdb's copy has only in-frame clones and lacks some. Of about 65,000 clones in the sample, roughly 86% were seen once. Time point described: after dendritic cell vaccination, including at tumor progression/relapse. Only one count was recorded for this clone.

This clonotype was obtained from a human donor with glioblastoma. The chain has TRBV15 and TRBJ1-2; 9 positions match TRBD1. The source was blood, collected after dendritic cell vaccination. The CDR3 loop reads CATSREGQGEGYTF. Written as DNA, the CDR3 is TGTGCCACCAGCAGAGAGGGACAGGGAGAAGGCTACACCTTC.